A selection of T cell receptor beta chains follows, all from one sample in a study of T-cell reconstitution after alpha-beta-depleted transplantation in children. TCRdb used MiXCR to reprocess the PCR reads, holding one entry per CDR3 protein. The table lists 300,000 to 350,000 distinct CDR3 sequences, around 25% of them singletons, with roughly 9.8% in the top ten. The specimen comprised PBMCs, mostly from graft donor cells, sampled 180 days after TCRalphabeta/CD19-depleted stem cell transplant. All receptors derive from a male patient younger than 18 who had a stem cell transplant for acute lymphoblastic leukemia, so the T cells may come from the graft donor. CDR3s leave out the opening cysteine and the closing phenylalanine or tryptophan.

v_call,j_call,cdr3_aa
TRBV7-6,TRBJ2-4,ASSLGGTSGSRGNIQY
TRBV7-9,TRBJ2-4,ASTSELGKNIQY
TRBV5-3,TRBJ2-3,ARSLSWPDRD
TRBV7-6,TRBJ2-3,ASSAPGTSGRGTDTQY
TRBV13,TRBJ1-1,ASSLSSTRAF
TRBV29-1,TRBJ2-7,SVEGISYEQY
TRBV20-1,TRBJ2-1,SACRAVNEQF
TRBV5-5,TRBJ2-7,ASSLVTGVPLISYEQY
TRBV6-1,TRBJ2-7,ASSEQGARWSYEQY
TRBV18,TRBJ2-5,ASSLAGTGARGTQY
TRBV7-9,TRBJ2-5,ASSQEVSDQETQY
TRBV7-3,TRBJ2-5,ASSSGGQAGLELQETQY
TRBV9,TRBJ1-2,ASSVEPGLYGYT
TRBV6-1,TRBJ1-3,ASRRTGGHENTIY
TRBV20-1,TRBJ1-1,SAPSLRDSEAF
TRBV12-3/TRBV12-4,TRBJ2-7,ASSGIYEQY
TRBV4-1,TRBJ2-1,ASSQGASLSYNEQF
TRBV20-1,TRBJ1-5,SARDWGARQPQH
TRBV4-2,TRBJ2-5,ASSPRDRGYYQETQY